This TCR beta chain stems from a study of blood T cell repertoires in COVID-19. Study-level background: Samples taken during acute and convalescent COVID-19 were collected in the United States, Italy and Spain. From T cells, B-cell-depleted T cells, or PBMCs came the material, which was cDNA or gDNA.

The germline V gene encodes CDR1 LNHDA and CDR2 SQIVND (reference sequence). The V end was cut by 7 bases, the J end by 0 bases, with 19 bases between. The CDR3 length is 17 residues. Original methodology: Reference gene primer amplification gave nucleated cell count estimates. Data came from immunoSEQ multiplex PCR; TCRdb stores just in-frame clones and leaves some out. V and J calls and clone size follow that table, whereas D and trimming were derived from the DNA. The sample has some 180,000 clones; 80% are singletons. The source material was peripheral blood. The receptor was isolated from a man aged 60 to 75 with acute or convalescent COVID-19. The V and J genes are TRBV19 and TRBJ2-1; TRBD2 might be the D (6 bases). The CDR3 sequence is CASKGLRDGSSYNEQFF. CDR3 DNA: TGTGCCAGTAAGGGCTTGCGGGACGGTAGCTCCTACAATGAGCAGTTCTTC.